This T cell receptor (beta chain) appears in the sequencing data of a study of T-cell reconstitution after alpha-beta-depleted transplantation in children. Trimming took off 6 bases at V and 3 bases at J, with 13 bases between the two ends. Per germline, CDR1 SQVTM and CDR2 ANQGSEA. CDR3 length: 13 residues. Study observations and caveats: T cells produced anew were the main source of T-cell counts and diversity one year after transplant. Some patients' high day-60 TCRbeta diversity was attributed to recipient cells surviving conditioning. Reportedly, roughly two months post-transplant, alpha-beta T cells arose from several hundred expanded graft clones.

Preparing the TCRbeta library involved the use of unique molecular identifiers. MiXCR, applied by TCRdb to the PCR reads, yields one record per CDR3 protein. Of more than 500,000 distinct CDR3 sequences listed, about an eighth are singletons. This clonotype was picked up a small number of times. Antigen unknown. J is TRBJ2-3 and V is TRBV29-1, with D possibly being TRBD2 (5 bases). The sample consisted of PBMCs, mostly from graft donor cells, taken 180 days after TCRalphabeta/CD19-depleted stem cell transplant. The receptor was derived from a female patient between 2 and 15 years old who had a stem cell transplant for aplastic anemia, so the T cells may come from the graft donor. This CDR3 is CSVGEQRTDTQYF. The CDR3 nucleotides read TGCAGCGTCGGAGAGCAGCGGACAGATACGCAGTATTTT.